This TCR beta chain was obtained from a study of T cell responses to AZD1222 COVID-19 vaccine. TCRdb's copy holds only in-frame clones and misses some; the assay was immunoSEQ multiplex PCR. The data show about 150,000 clones, roughly 91% seen once. Study-wide points: Along spike, vaccine-associated CD4 TCRs were found throughout, with dominance at 160-218 and 743-854. Only 5 or 6 people who got AZD1222 tested seropositive at baseline. Donors skewed white British and female; clonal diversity was possibly underestimated.

On this clone: Antigen specificity is unknown.

V lost 5 bases and J lost 2; bases outside the gene matches: 6. The germline V gene encodes CDR1 SEHNR and CDR2 FQNEAQ (reference sequence). The CDR3 sequence is 15 residues long. J is TRBJ2-5 and V is TRBV7-9; the match to TRBD2 covers 9 bases. The origin of this receptor is an adult who received the AZD1222 COVID-19 vaccine. The sample in question was peripheral blood, obtained 28 days after the second AZD1222 dose. CDR3 protein: CASSHSAGGQETQYF. CDR3 in DNA: TGTGCCAGCAGCCACTCAGCGGGGGGACAAGAGACCCAGTACTTC.